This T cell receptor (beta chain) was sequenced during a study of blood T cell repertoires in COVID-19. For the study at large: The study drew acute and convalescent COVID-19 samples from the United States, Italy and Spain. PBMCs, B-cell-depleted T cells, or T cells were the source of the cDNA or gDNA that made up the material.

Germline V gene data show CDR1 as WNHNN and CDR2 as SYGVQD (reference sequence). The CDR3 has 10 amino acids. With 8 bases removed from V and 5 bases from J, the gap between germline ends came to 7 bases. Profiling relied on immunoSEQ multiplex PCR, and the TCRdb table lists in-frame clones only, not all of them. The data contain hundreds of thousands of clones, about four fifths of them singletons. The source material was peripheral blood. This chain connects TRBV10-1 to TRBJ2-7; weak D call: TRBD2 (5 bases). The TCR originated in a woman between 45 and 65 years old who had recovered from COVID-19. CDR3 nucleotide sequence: TGCGCCAGCGGACTTCACGAGCAGTACTTC. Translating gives CASGLHEQYF.